This entry concerns a single T cell receptor beta chain. The antigen this receptor binds is unknown. No base-level quality is on record; no much larger clone is a single base apart. This sample was taken from a study of T cells after yellow fever vaccination (dated by TCRdb to between 2018 and 2021). Background on the whole study: Libraries from fractions with low cell numbers were prepared with the SMART-Seq v4 Ultra Low Input RNA kit. Bulk TCR alpha and beta repertoires were sequenced longitudinally to track T-cell clones before and after primary and booster YFV17D yellow fever vaccination. Two healthy male donors, one aged 18 to 30 and one aged 30 to 39 years, made up the cohort. Blood was drawn at multiple timepoints before and after primary and secondary immunization, with bulk PBMC replicates and cell subsets isolated. Results and caveats for the whole study, not just this receptor: The study included only a couple of donors, which limits how far the findings can be generalized. A small fraction of clonotypes appeared in both the CD4 and CD8 compartments, likely as a result of convergent recombination. Computational filtering was needed because FACS-sorted repertoires could contain abundant contaminating clonotypes from the bulk population. The secondary T-cell response was weaker than the primary response but faster, peaking on day 5 instead of day 15. After the booster, most clones that had expanded after primary vaccination were detected again (nearly 97% of CD4 and around nine tenths of CD8), suggesting broad maintenance of memory.

The CDR3 numbers 15 residues from cysteine through phenylalanine. Here the CDR3 DNA is all that survives: 45 bases in frame from base 1. V gives up 2 bases and J gives up 8 bases, and the segment between their germline ends measures 16 bases. From the germline V gene (reference sequence), CDR1 is SEHNR and CDR2 is FQNEAQ. Sequencing was carried out with an Illumina NovaSeq 6000. TCR cDNA was synthesized by 5'RACE template switching, which introduced a universal primer site and unique molecular identifiers. Priming for cDNA synthesis came from both the TCR alpha and TCR beta constant segments. Two PCR steps were used to amplify libraries, with sample barcodes and sequencing adapters being added in the second step. Libraries were sequenced on Illumina HiSeq 2500 (2x100 bp) or NovaSeq (2x150 bp). Concerning the study's data processing: MIGEC was used to demultiplex reads and collapse the reads into UMI consensus sequences, and MiXCR was used for V(D)J alignment. Vaccine-responding clonotypes were identified with edgeR using replicate PBMC samples, with FDR below 0.01 and a log2 fold change above 5 up to day 15 being required. Each bulk clonotype received a CD4 or CD8 identity based on whether the sequenced CD4 or CD8 repertoire contained that clonotype at higher abundance. TCRdb itself trimmed the public reads at Q25 with fastp, ran MiXCR and retained productive beta chains. Identical CDR3 proteins give one entry, which carries the most common genes and DNA. TCRdb's processing, not the authors', yielded these V and J calls. A total of approximately 120,000 distinct CDR3 sequences appear in this sample, around 15% of them only once. The ten largest make up roughly 41% of the sample.

The sample's treatment or condition, from its label and the paper: live attenuated yellow fever vaccine strain. PBMCs were isolated from peripheral blood using a standard Ficoll-Paque protocol. CD4 and CD8 T-cell fractions were isolated with Dynabeads CD4 and CD8 positive selection kits. RNA was extracted with TriZol from bulk PBMCs, CD4 and CD8 fractions, and dextramer-positive and dextramer-negative fractions. The TCR comes from a man between 18 and 29 years old who received the YFV17D yellow fever vaccine. The sequence is built from TRBV7-9 and TRBJ1-5; a tentative D match to TRBD1 spans 5 bases. The sample consisted of CD8+ T cells sorted from PBMCs, taken 5 days after the yellow fever booster vaccination. The CDR3 reads CASSLFGGPKEPQHF. The DNA is TGTGCCAGCAGCTTATTTGGGGGACCCAAAGAGCCCCAGCATTTT. The CDR3, completed at both ends by the reference TRBV7-9 and TRBJ1-5 genes, gives the full variable domain DTGVSQNPRHKITKRGQNVTFRCDPISEHNRLYWYRQTLGQGPEFLTYFQNEAQLEKSRLLSDRFSAERPKGSFSTLEIQRTEQGDSAMYLCASSLFGGPKEPQHFGDGTRLSIL.